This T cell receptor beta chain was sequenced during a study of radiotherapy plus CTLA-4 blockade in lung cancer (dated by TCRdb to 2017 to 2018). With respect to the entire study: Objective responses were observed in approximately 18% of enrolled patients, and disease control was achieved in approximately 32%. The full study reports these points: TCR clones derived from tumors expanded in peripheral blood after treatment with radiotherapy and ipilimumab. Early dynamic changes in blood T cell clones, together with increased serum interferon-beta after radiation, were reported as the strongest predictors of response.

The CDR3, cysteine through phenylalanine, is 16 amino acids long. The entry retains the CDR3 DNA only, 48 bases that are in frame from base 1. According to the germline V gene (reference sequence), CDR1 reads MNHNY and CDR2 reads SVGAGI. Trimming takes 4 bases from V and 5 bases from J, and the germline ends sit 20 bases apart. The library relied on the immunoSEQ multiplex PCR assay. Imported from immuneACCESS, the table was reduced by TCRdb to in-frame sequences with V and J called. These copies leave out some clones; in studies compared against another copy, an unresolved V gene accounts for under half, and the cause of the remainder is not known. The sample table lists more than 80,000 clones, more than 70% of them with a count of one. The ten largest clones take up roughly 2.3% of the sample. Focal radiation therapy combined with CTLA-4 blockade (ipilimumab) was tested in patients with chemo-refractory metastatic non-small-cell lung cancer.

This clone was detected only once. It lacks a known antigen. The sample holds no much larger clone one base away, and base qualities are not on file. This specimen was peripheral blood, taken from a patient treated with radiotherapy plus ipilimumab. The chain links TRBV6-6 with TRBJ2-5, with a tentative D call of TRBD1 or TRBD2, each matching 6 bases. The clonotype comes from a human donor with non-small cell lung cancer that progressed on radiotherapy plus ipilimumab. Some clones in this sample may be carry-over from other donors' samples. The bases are TGTGCCAGCAGTTCCCTCGGGGGCGCGCCGCCGGAGACCCAGTACTTC. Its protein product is CASSSLGGAPPETQYF.